This TCR beta chain was identified during a study of T cells in Graves' hyperthyroidism and ophthalmopathy. Study background: Staff took peripheral blood when the initial diagnosis was made, before any treatment began. Points from the study as a whole: The model predicted ophthalmopathy a median approximately 6.3 months before onset.

Details on this clonotype: Its specificity is not known.

Amplified regions were TCR beta CDR3 sequences from RNA transcripts. The TCR CDR3 was amplified in a first-round RT-PCR using the HTBI primer set. TCRdb re-called the multiplex PCR reads through MiXCR, storing one row per CDR3 protein. In the table there are roughly 630,000 distinct CDR3 sequences, less than 20% of which are singletons. Clinicians diagnosed patients from clinical symptoms, serum thyroxine and TRAb, thyroid ultrasound and orbital computed tomography. Per germline, CDR1 LNHDA and CDR2 SQIVND (reference sequence). There are 16 residues in the CDR3. The ends lost 4 bases at V and 6 bases at J; junction bases unmatched: 12.

Sequencing was done on a sample of blood. The receptor comes from a woman in her twenties or thirties with Graves' hyperthyroidism. V and J are TRBV19 and TRBJ2-7; 10 nucleotides align to TRBD1. This chain's CDR3 is CASSNFWGQGSGEQYF. The DNA of the CDR3 is TGTGCCAGTAGTAATTTTTGGGGACAGGGGTCCGGCGAGCAGTACTTC.